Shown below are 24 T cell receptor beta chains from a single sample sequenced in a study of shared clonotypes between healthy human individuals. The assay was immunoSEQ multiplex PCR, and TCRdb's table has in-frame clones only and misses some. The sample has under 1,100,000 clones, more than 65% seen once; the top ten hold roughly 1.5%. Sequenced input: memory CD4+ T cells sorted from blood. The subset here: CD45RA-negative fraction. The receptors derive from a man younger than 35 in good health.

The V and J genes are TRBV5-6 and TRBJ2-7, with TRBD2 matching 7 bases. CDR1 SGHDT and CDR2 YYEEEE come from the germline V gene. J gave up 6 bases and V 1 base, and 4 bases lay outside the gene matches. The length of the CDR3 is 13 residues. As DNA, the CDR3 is TGTGCCAGCAGCTTGAGCGGGGTCGGCGAGCAGTACTTC. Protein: CASSLSGVGEQYF.

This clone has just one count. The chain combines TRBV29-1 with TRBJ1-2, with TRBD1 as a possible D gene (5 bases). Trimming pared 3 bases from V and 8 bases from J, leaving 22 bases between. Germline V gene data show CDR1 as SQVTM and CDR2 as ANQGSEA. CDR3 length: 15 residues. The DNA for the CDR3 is TGCAGCGTTGACCTGAGGAGTGCAGGGATGACGGGCTACACCTTC. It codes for CSVDLRSAGMTGYTF. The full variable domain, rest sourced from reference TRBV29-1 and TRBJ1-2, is SAVISQKPSRDICQRGTSLTIQCQVDSQVTMMFWYRQQPGQSLTLIATANQGSEATYESGFVIDKFPISRPNLTFSTLTVSNMSPEDSSIYLCSVDLRSAGMTGYTFGSGTRLTVV.

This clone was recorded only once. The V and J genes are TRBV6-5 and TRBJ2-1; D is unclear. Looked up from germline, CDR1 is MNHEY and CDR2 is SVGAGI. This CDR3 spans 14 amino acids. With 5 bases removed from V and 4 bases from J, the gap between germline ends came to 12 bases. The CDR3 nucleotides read TGTGCCAGCAGTGCAACGCCTCTTTACAATGAGCAGTTCTTC. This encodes CASSATPLYNEQFF.

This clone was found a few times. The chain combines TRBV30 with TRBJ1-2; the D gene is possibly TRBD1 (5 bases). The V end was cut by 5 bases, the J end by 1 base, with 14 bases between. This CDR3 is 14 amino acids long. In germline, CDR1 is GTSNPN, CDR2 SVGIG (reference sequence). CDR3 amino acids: CAWDRRGVNYGYTF. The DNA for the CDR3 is TGTGCCTGGGACCGCCGGGGGGTTAACTATGGCTACACCTTC.

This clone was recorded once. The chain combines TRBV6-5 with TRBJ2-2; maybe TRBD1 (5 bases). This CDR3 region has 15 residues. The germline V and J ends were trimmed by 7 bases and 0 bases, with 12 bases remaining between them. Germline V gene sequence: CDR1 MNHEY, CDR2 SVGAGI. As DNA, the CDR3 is TGTGCCAGCACCCCTGGGGCGGCGAACACCGGGGAGCTGTTTTTT. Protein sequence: CASTPGAANTGELFF.

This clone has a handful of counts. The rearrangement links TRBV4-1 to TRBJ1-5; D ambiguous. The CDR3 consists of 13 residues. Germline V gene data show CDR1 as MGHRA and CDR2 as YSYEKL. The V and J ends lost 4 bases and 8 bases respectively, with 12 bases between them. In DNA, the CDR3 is TGCGCCAGCAGCCTTGGAGCCCTTGAGCCCCAGCATTTT. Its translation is CASSLGALEPQHF.

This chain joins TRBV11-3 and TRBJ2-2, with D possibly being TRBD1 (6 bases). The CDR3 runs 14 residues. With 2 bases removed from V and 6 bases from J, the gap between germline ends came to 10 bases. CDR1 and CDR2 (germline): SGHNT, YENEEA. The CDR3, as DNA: TGTGCCAGCAGCTTAATACAGGGATCCGGGGAGCTGTTTTTT. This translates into CASSLIQGSGELFF.

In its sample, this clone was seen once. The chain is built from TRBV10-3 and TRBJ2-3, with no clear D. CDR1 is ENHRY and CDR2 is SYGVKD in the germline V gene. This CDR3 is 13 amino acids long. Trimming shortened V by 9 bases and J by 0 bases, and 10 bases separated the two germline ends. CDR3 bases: TGTGCCATTCGAACCTGGAGCACAGATACGCAGTATTTT. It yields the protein CAIRTWSTDTQYF.

In DNA, the CDR3 is TGTGCCAGCACCCAGGGGGAGACCCAGTACTTC. This codes for CASTQGETQYF. The V and J genes are TRBV7-2 and TRBJ2-5, with D maybe TRBD1 (6 bases). Germline CDR1 and CDR2: SGHTA and FQGNSA. This CDR3 has 11 amino acids. Trimming stripped 7 bases from V and 5 bases from J, with 8 bases between.

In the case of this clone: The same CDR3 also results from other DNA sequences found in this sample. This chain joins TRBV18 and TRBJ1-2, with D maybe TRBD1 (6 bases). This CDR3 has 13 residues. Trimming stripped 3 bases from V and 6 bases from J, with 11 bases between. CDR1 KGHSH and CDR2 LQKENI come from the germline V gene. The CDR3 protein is CASSPRGTDGYTF. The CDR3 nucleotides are TGTGCCAGCTCACCTAGGGGGACGGATGGCTACACCTTC. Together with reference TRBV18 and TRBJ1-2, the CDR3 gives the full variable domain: NAGVMQNPRHLVRRRGQEARLRCSPMKGHSHVYWYRQLPEEGLKFMVYLQKENIIDESGMPKERFSAEFPKEGPSILRIQQVVRGDSAAYFCASSPRGTDGYTFGSGTRLTVV.

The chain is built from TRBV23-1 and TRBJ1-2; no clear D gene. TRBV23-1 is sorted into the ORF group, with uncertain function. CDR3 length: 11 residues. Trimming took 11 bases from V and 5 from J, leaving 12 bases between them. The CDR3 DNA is TGCGCCCGATGCGCAGGATATGGCTACACCTTC. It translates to CARCAGYGYTF.

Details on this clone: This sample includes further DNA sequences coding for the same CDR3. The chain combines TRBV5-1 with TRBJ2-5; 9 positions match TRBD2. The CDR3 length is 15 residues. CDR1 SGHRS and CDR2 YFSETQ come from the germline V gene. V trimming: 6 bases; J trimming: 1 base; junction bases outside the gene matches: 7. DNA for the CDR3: TGCGCCAGCACCCTTAGCGGGGGCCTCCAAGAGACCCAGTACTTC. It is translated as CASTLSGGLQETQYF.

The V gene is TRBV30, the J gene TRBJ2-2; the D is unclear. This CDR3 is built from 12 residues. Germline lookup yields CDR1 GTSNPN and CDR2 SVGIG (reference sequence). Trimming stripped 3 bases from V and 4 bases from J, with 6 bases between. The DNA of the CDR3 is TGTGCCTGGAGCGTCTTCACCGGGGAGCTGTTTTTT. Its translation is CAWSVFTGELFF.

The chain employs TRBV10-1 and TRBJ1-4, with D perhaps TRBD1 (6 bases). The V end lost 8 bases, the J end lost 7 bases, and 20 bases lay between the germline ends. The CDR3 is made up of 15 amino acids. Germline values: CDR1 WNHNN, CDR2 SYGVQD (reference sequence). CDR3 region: CASHPTGTPFEKLFF. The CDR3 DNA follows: TGCGCCAGCCACCCCACCGGGACACCATTTGAAAAACTGTTTTTT.

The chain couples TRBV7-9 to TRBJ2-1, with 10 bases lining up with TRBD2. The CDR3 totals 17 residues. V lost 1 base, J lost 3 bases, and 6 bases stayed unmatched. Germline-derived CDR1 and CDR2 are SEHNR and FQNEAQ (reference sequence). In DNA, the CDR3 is TGTGCCAGCAGCTTAGTTCTGAGGACTAGCGGCTACAATGAGCAGTTCTTC. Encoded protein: CASSLVLRTSGYNEQFF.

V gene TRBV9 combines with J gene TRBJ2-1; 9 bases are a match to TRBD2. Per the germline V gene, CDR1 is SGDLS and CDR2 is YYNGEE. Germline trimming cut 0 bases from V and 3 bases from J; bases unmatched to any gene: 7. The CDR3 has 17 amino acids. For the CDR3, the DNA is TGTGCCAGCAGCGTAGTGGGTAGCGGGAGCAACTACAATGAGCAGTTCTTC. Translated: CASSVVGSGSNYNEQFF.

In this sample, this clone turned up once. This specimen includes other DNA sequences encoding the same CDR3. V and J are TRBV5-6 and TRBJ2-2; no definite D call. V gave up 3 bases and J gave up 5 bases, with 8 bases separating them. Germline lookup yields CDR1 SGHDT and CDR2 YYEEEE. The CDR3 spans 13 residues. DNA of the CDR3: TGTGCCAGCAGCTCGGACCCGACCGGGGAGCTGTTTTTT. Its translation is CASSSDPTGELFF. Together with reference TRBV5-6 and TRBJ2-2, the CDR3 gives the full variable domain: DAGVTQSPTHLIKTRGQQVTLRCSPKSGHDTVSWYQQALGQGPQFIFQYYEEEERQRGNFPDRFSGHQFPNYSSELNVNALLLGDSALYLCASSSDPTGELFFGEGSRLTVL.

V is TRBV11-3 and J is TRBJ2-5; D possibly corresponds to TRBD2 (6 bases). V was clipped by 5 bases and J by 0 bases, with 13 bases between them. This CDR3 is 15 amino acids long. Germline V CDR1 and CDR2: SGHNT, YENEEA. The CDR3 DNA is TGTGCCAGCAGCCGGGGGTCGGAGTACCAAGAGACCCAGTACTTC. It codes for CASSRGSEYQETQYF.

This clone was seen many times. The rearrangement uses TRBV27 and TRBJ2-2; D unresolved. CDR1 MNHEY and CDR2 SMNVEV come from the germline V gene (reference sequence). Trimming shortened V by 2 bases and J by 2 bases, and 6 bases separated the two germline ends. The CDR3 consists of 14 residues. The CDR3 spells CASSLRPNTGELFF. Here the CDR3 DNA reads TGTGCCAGCAGTTTACGGCCTAACACCGGGGAGCTGTTTTTT.

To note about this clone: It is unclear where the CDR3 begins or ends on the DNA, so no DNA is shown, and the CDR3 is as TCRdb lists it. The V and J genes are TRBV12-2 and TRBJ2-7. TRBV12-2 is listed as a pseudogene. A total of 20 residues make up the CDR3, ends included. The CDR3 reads CASRLVEVGQGAQKLYEQYF.

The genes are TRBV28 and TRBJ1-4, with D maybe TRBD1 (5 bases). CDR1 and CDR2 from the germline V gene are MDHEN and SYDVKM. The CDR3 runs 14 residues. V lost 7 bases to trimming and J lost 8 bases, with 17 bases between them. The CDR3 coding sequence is TGTGCCAGCACCCTCGGGGGAGGGTTCGAAAAACTGTTTTTT. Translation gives CASTLGGGFEKLFF.

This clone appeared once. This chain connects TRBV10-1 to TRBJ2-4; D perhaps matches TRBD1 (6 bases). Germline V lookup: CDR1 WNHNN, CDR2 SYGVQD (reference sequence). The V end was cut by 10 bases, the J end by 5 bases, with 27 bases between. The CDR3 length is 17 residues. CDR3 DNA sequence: TGCGCCACCTTGTGGGGACACGGCCCCAGAAAGGAAAACATTCAGTACTTC. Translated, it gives CATLWGHGPRKENIQYF.

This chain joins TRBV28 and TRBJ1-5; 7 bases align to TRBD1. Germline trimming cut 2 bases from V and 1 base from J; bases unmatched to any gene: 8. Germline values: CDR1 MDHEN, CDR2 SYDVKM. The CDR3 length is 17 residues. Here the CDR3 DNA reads TGTGCCAGCAGTTTAAAATACGGGACAGACAGCAATCAGCCCCAGCATTTT. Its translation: CASSLKYGTDSNQPQHF.

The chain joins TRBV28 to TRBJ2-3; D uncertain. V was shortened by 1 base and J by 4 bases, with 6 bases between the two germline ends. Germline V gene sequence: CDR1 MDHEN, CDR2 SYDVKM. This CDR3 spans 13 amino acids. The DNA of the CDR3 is TGTGCCAGCAGTTTATACGGAGCAGATACGCAGTATTTT. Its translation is CASSLYGADTQYF.